One and the same sample provided the 32 T cell receptor beta chains below, sequenced in a study of blood T cell repertoires in COVID-19. Method: immunoSEQ multiplex PCR; TCRdb's copy keeps in-frame clones and lacks some. Among under 350,000 clones listed, 65% to 90% were seen once. The material sequenced was PBMCs or T cells enriched from blood (not recorded which). These receptors all stem from a woman aged 40 to 50 with acute COVID-19.

V gene TRBV19 combines with J gene TRBJ2-7; D ambiguous. From germline, CDR1 is LNHDA and CDR2 SQIVND (reference sequence). V gave up 1 base and J gave up 1 base, with 8 bases separating them. This CDR3 region has 14 residues. CDR3 bases: TGTGCCAGTAGTATAGGAGGCAGTTCCTACGAGCAGTACTTC. It encodes CASSIGGSSYEQYF.

J is TRBJ1-2 and V is TRBV29-1; D is uncertain. This CDR3 is built from 11 residues. CDR1 SQVTM and CDR2 ANQGSEA come from the germline V gene. Trimming pared 7 bases from V and 4 bases from J, leaving 10 bases between. In nucleotides, the CDR3 is TGCAGCGGGCACAGCAGCTATGGCTACACCTTC. Translating it yields CSGHSSYGYTF.

The chain uses TRBV6-5 and TRBJ2-1; 7 bases agree with TRBD2. With 8 bases clipped from V and 4 bases from J, the junction kept 11 bases outside the gene matches. Germline CDR1 reads MNHEY; CDR2 reads SVGAGI. The CDR3 runs to 15 residues. The CDR3 bases are TGTGCCAGCGGACCAGAGGGCGGGGGTTACAATGAGCAGTTCTTC. Protein product: CASGPEGGGYNEQFF.

This chain joins TRBV19 and TRBJ1-2; 7 bases line up with TRBD1. The CDR3 totals 13 residues. V dropped 6 bases and J dropped 8; count of bases not matched to a gene: 9. Germline CDR1 reads LNHDA; CDR2 reads SQIVND (reference sequence). DNA of the CDR3: TGTGCCAGTAGCGACGACAGGGTATCAGGCTACACCTTC. It codes for CASSDDRVSGYTF.

The chain has TRBV15 and TRBJ2-7; TRBD2 is a possible D gene (5 bases). This CDR3 is built from 16 residues. V was trimmed by 6 bases and J by 0 bases, leaving 18 bases between them. Germline values: CDR1 LNHNV, CDR2 YYDKDF (reference sequence). CDR3 protein: CATSTLQLANSYEQYF. The CDR3 DNA reads as TGTGCCACCAGTACCCTTCAGCTAGCTAACTCCTACGAGCAGTACTTC.

The chain couples TRBV19 to TRBJ2-2, with 8 bases lining up with TRBD1. Germline V CDR1 and CDR2: LNHDA, SQIVND (reference sequence). V gave up 4 bases and J gave up 5 bases; unmatched junction bases: 6. The CDR3 is 15 residues long. This chain's CDR3 is CASSTGQGSTGELFF. The CDR3 DNA reads TGTGCCAGTAGTACAGGACAGGGTTCTACCGGGGAGCTGTTTTTT.

V is TRBV9 and J is TRBJ2-3; tentatively, D is TRBD2 (5 bases). Germline V gene lookup returns CDR1 SGDLS and CDR2 YYNGEE. Trimming took off 4 bases at V and 1 base at J, with 25 bases between the two ends. This CDR3 is built from 19 residues. DNA for the CDR3: TGTGCCAGCAGCTCCATAGGGAGTGCCAAAGAAGATGGCACAGATACGCAGTATTTT. Residues: CASSSIGSAKEDGTDTQYF.

V gene TRBV2 combines with J gene TRBJ2-2; 14 bases are shared with TRBD2. This CDR3 spans 15 amino acids. The germline CDR1 and CDR2 sequences are SNHLY and FYNNEI. J lost 6 bases, V lost 7 bases, and 4 bases had no gene match. CDR3 sequence (DNA): TGTGCCAGCATGGGACTAGCGGGGGTCCCCGGGGAGCTGTTTTTT. This translates into CASMGLAGVPGELFF. The whole variable domain, filled in from reference TRBV2 and TRBJ2-2, reads EPEVTQTPSHQVTQMGQEVILRCVPISNHLYFYWYRQILGQKVEFLVSFYNNEISEKSEIFDDQFSVERPDGSNFTLKIRSTKLEDSAMYFCASMGLAGVPGELFFGEGSRLTVL.

This chain links TRBV9 with TRBJ1-2; possible D gene TRBD1, 6 bases. The length of the CDR3 is 13 residues. With 0 bases removed from V and 8 bases from J, the gap between germline ends came to 11 bases. Germline V gene lookup returns CDR1 SGDLS and CDR2 YYNGEE. Here the CDR3 reads CASSVAGVRGYTF. DNA of the CDR3: TGTGCCAGCAGCGTAGCAGGGGTACGGGGCTACACCTTC.

This clone was detected only once. The chain joins TRBV12-5 to TRBJ2-1; 7 nucleotides line up with TRBD2. Per the germline V gene, CDR1 is LGHNT and CDR2 is FRNRAP. Unmatched junction bases numbered 6, after V lost 6 bases and J lost 1 base. This CDR3 is built from 15 residues. CDR3 amino acids: CASGRGVNSYNEQFF. The CDR3 coding sequence is TGTGCTAGTGGCCGGGGGGTAAATTCCTACAATGAGCAGTTCTTC. The full variable domain, rest sourced from reference TRBV12-5 and TRBJ2-1, is DARVTQTPRHKVTEMGQEVTMRCQPILGHNTVFWYRQTMMQGLELLAYFRNRAPLDDSGMPKDRFSAEMPDATLATLKIQPSEPRDSAVYFCASGRGVNSYNEQFFGPGTRLTVL.

This chain links TRBV7-9 with TRBJ1-5; TRBD1 is a possible D gene (6 bases). The germline V and J ends were trimmed by 5 bases and 5 bases, with 25 bases remaining between them. This CDR3 contains 18 residues. CDR1 is SEHNR, CDR2 FQNEAQ, per germline (reference sequence). The CDR3 DNA is TGTGCCAGCAGCCTCCTTGACAGGACCAGTTTTAACTATCAGCCCCAGCATTTT. This gives the protein CASSLLDRTSFNYQPQHF.

The chain employs TRBV5-6 and TRBJ1-4; 7 nucleotides match TRBD1. The length of the CDR3 is 15 residues. Germline CDR1 is SGHDT and CDR2 is YYEEEE. J was trimmed by 2 bases and V by 3 bases; bases with no gene match: 4. The CDR3 nucleotides read TGTGCCAGCAGCTCCTCGGACAGGACTAATGAAAAACTGTTTTTT. Translation: CASSSSDRTNEKLFF.

This clone was recorded once. The chain is built from TRBV29-1 and TRBJ2-1; 7 bases align to TRBD2. Germline CDR1 SQVTM, CDR2 ANQGSEA. The CDR3 loop spans 15 amino acids. V gave up 4 bases and J gave up 1 base; unmatched junction bases: 7. Written as DNA, the CDR3 is TGCAGCGTTGGGGACTACCCACCGTCCTACAATGAGCAGTTCTTC. Protein sequence: CSVGDYPPSYNEQFF.

The chain employs TRBV27 and TRBJ2-3, with 9 bases that match TRBD1. The CDR3 runs to 15 residues. With V trimmed by 4 bases and J by 7 bases, 9 bases remained unmatched. Per germline, CDR1 MNHEY and CDR2 SMNVEV (reference sequence). The CDR3 is CASSSQGAFSNTQYF. The CDR3 nucleotides are TGTGCCAGCAGTTCACAGGGGGCTTTTTCTAATACGCAGTATTTT.

V is TRBV4-1 and J is TRBJ2-1; 7 positions agree with TRBD1. CDR3 length: 17 residues. The V and J ends lost 3 bases and 4 bases, in that order; junction bases with no gene match: 12. Germline V gives CDR1 MGHRA, CDR2 YSYEKL. CDR3 sequence (DNA): TGCGCCAGCAGCCAGGACCACAGGGGTAGGACTTACAATGAGCAGTTCTTC. It encodes CASSQDHRGRTYNEQFF.

The V gene is TRBV2, the J gene TRBJ2-7, with D uncertain. With 6 bases removed from V and 1 base from J, the gap between germline ends came to 13 bases. The germline V gene encodes CDR1 SNHLY and CDR2 FYNNEI. The CDR3 totals 14 residues. The chain's CDR3 is CASRLTSSSYEQYF. CDR3 in DNA: TGTGCCAGCAGACTAACTTCCTCTTCCTACGAGCAGTACTTC.

As concerns this clone: This CDR3 is also generated by other DNA sequences in the sample. Written as DNA, the CDR3 is TGTGCCAGCAGCTTAGGTACAGGGGGCCGAGAGCCCCAGCATTTT. Translation gives CASSLGTGGREPQHF. V and J are TRBV7-2 and TRBJ1-5, with 9 nucleotides matching TRBD1. Germline V gene sequence: CDR1 SGHTA, CDR2 FQGNSA. Trimming cost V 1 base and J 8 bases; bases outside gene matches: 6. The CDR3 extends over 15 amino acids.

This clone was seen only once. This sequence joins TRBV4-1 and TRBJ2-7, with D perhaps TRBD2 (5 bases). The CDR3 runs to 15 residues. The germline gives CDR1 MGHRA, CDR2 YSYEKL. Trimming removed 0 bases from V and 2 bases from J, with 11 bases in between. The CDR3 is CASSQERAPTYEQYF. DNA for the CDR3: TGCGCCAGCAGCCAAGAGCGGGCCCCAACCTACGAGCAGTACTTC.

The CDR3 region is CASSLRASGTYEQYF. In DNA, the CDR3 is TGTGCCAGCAGCCTAAGGGCTAGCGGGACCTACGAGCAGTACTTC. The chain uses TRBV4-2 and TRBJ2-7; 9 bases line up with TRBD2. Trimming cost V 4 bases and J 2 bases; bases outside gene matches: 6. This CDR3 is built from 15 residues. Germline loops: CDR1 LGHNA, CDR2 YNFKEQ.

This clone was seen just once. The CDR3 DNA reads TGTGCCAGCAGTGTGCTAGCGGGAGGGCCGGCCGGGGAGCTGTTTTTT. Amino acid sequence: CASSVLAGGPAGELFF. This rearrangement joins TRBV6-1 to TRBJ2-2, with TRBD2 identical over 12 bases. Trimming cost V 4 bases and J 6 bases; bases outside gene matches: 6. The CDR3 length is 16 residues. Germline lookup yields CDR1 MNHNS and CDR2 SASEGT.

Ten or more counts support this clone. This chain joins TRBV18 and TRBJ2-3; a possible D gene is TRBD2 (6 bases). Germline CDR1 is KGHSH and CDR2 is LQKENI. Trimming shortened V by 4 bases and J by 8 bases, and 16 bases separated the two germline ends. The CDR3 loop spans 14 amino acids. The CDR3 sequence is CASSRAPSDGTQYF. The DNA for the CDR3 is TGTGCCAGCTCACGAGCTCCTAGCGACGGTACGCAGTATTTT.

This clone was recorded a few times. The chain is built from TRBV7-9 and TRBJ2-7, with 8 bases lining up with TRBD2. The V gene end was trimmed by 1 base and the J gene end by 8 bases; junction bases not matched to a gene: 10. The V gene's germline CDR1 is SEHNR and CDR2 FQNEAQ (reference sequence). This CDR3 has 15 amino acids. In nucleotides, the CDR3 is TGTGCCAGCAGCTTAGATATGGCGGGGGGCATGAAGCAGTACTTC. Amino acid sequence: CASSLDMAGGMKQYF. The complete variable domain, with remaining parts taken from reference TRBV7-9 and TRBJ2-7, reads DTGVSQNPRHKITKRGQNVTFRCDPISEHNRLYWYRQTLGQGPEFLTYFQNEAQLEKSRLLSDRFSAERPKGSFSTLEIQRTEQGDSAMYLCASSLDMAGGMKQYFGPGTRLTVT.

The genes are TRBV10-3 and TRBJ1-1; 7 bases are a match to TRBD1. Trimming cost V 0 bases and J 4 bases; bases outside gene matches: 11. In germline, CDR1 is ENHRY, CDR2 SYGVKD. The CDR3 spans 17 residues. CDR3 in DNA: TGTGCCATCAGTGAGTCGGGACAGCCCTTCTGGGGCACTGAAGCTTTCTTT. Translated, it gives CAISESGQPFWGTEAFF.

The genes are TRBV19 and TRBJ1-6; 7 nucleotides align to TRBD1. V lost 10 bases and J lost 6; bases outside the gene matches: 12. This CDR3 contains 15 residues. Germline V lookup: CDR1 LNHDA, CDR2 SQIVND (reference sequence). The CDR3 sequence: CATRKEGARNSPLHF. The CDR3 bases are TGTGCCACCAGGAAAGAGGGGGCTCGTAATTCACCCCTCCACTTT.

The chain joins TRBV6-5 to TRBJ1-2, with TRBD1 identical over 7 bases. Germline-derived CDR1 and CDR2 are MNHEY and SVGAGI. V trimming: 1 base; J trimming: 3 bases; junction bases outside the gene matches: 5. This CDR3 is built from 15 residues. The CDR3 sequence: CASSYYNRGDYGYTF. The DNA for the CDR3 is TGTGCCAGCAGTTACTATAACAGGGGCGACTATGGCTACACCTTC.

The chain carries TRBV24-1 and TRBJ1-5; tentatively, D is TRBD1 (6 bases). Germline CDR1 is KGHDR and CDR2 is SFDVKD. Trimming shortened V by 4 bases and J by 2 bases, and 17 bases separated the two germline ends. This CDR3 region has 17 residues. The CDR3 DNA reads TGTGCCACCAGTGAGTCCGGGACAATGGGGGGCAATCAGCCCCAGCATTTT. Translating it yields CATSESGTMGGNQPQHF.

The chain combines TRBV19 with TRBJ2-5, with TRBD2 identical over 8 bases. The J segment lost 2 bases and the V segment lost 7 bases, leaving 6 bases of the junction unmatched. The CDR3 spans 14 residues. Germline lookup yields CDR1 LNHDA and CDR2 SQIVND (reference sequence). Here the CDR3 DNA reads TGTGCCAGTAAGGAGCGGGGGTTTCAAGAGACCCAGTACTTC. It translates to CASKERGFQETQYF.

V usage is TRBV7-8 and J usage is TRBJ1-1; tentatively, D is TRBD1 (5 bases). CDR3 length equals 14 residues. Germline V gives CDR1 SGHVS, CDR2 FQNEAQ. The V gene lost 3 bases and the J gene lost 3 bases, with 11 bases spanning the gap. The CDR3 nucleotides read TGTGCCAGCAGCTTCTTACAGGTAGACACTGAAGCTTTCTTT. Translation gives CASSFLQVDTEAFF.

The chain is built from TRBV2 and TRBJ1-4; TRBD1 matches 8 bases. Germline CDR1 and CDR2: SNHLY and FYNNEI. With V trimmed by 3 bases and J by 8 bases, 8 bases remained unmatched. The CDR3 runs to 15 residues. The CDR3 DNA reads TGTGCCAGCAGTGAGGGACAGGTCCCCTCCGAAAAACTGTTTTTT. It encodes CASSEGQVPSEKLFF.

V gene TRBV11-2 combines with J gene TRBJ1-6, with D possibly matching TRBD1 (5 bases). Germline V gives CDR1 SGHAT, CDR2 FQNNGV. The CDR3 is made up of 15 amino acids. Trimming cost V 1 base and J 5 bases, with 9 bases left between them. This CDR3 reads CASSLVGRDNSPLHF. CDR3 nucleotide sequence: TGTGCCAGCAGCTTAGTGGGCAGGGATAATTCACCCCTCCACTTT.

The rearrangement uses TRBV7-8 and TRBJ2-3, with 7 bases that match TRBD1. This CDR3 is built from 16 residues. V shed 4 bases, J shed 0 bases, and the junction held 7 bases outside the gene matches. CDR1 is SGHVS and CDR2 is FQNEAQ in the germline V gene. The CDR3 loop is CASSWTGATSTDTQYF. As DNA, the CDR3 is TGTGCCAGCAGCTGGACAGGTGCCACTAGCACAGATACGCAGTATTTT.

Of note for this clone: Germline is not matched at one junction end, which may reflect a read error. V gene TRBV7-9 combines with J gene TRBJ1-3; D may be TRBD1 (6 bases). The CDR3 length is 11 residues. The germline gives CDR1 SEHNR, CDR2 FQNEAQ (reference sequence). DNA of the CDR3: TGTGCCAGCAGCTTAGAGGGACAATTCCATTTT. Translation: CASSLEGQFHF.